This T cell receptor (beta chain) derives from a study of regulatory T cells in long-lasting Graves disease. Time point: persistent/refractory GD, antithyroid drugs over 5 years with positive TRAb. RNA from PBMCs was the source of the TCR library. The CDR3 loop spans 13 amino acids. Germline V gives CDR1 SEHNR, CDR2 FQNEAQ (reference sequence). Trimming pared 4 bases from V and 0 bases from J, leaving 6 bases between. TCR beta libraries were built with iRepertoire HTBI primers and Arm-PCR of CDR3 regions. One entry per CDR3 protein, called by TCRdb with MiXCR from the multiplex PCR reads. The sample lists 350,000 to 500,000 distinct CDR3 sequences; about 21% were seen once.

The specimen comprised peripheral blood mononuclear cells (PBMCs), sampled when the disease was refractory, from a patient treated with antithyroid drugs. This TCR was recovered from a female donor with Graves disease. The J gene is TRBJ2-5, the V gene TRBV7-9; D remains ambiguous. CDR3 DNA sequence: TGTGCCAGCAGCTCGACCGACCAAGAGACCCAGTACTTC. Its protein product is CASSSTDQETQYF.